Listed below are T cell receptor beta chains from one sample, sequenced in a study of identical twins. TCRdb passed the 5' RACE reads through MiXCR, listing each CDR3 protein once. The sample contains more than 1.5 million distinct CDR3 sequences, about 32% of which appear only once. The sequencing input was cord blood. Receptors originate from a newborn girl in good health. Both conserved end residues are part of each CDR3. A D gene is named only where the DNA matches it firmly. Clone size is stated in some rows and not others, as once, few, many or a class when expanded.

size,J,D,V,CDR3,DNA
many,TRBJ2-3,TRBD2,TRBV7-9,CASSPLARTDTQYF,TGTGCCAGCAGCCCACTAGCGCGCACAGATACGCAGTATTTT
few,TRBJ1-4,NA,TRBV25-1,CASSEFSLNEKLFF,TGTGCCAGCAGTGAATTCAGCCTCAATGAAAAACTGTTTTTT
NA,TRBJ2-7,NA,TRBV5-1,CASRRDGYEQYF,TGCGCCAGCAGGAGAGATGGCTACGAGCAGTACTTC
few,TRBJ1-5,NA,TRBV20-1,CSARDLVGLLPQHF,TGCAGTGCTAGAGATTTGGTGGGGCTTCTGCCCCAGCATTTT
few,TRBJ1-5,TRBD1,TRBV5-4,CASSWDRVPPQHF,TGTGCCAGCAGCTGGGACAGGGTTCCGCCCCAGCATTTT
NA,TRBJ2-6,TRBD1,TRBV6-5,CASKQGAQTGANVLTF,TGTGCCAGCAAACAGGGGGCCCAAACTGGGGCCAACGTCCTGACTTTC
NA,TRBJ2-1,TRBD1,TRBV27,CASSLGTVLYNEQFF,TGTGCCAGCAGTTTGGGGACAGTGTTATACAATGAGCAGTTCTTC
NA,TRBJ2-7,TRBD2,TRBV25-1,CASTNSGNPSYNEQYF,TGTGCCAGCACTAATAGCGGGAATCCCTCCTACAATGAGCAGTACTTC
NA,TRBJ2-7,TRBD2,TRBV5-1,CASSTGGVTYEQYF,TGCGCCAGCAGCACCGGGGGGGTCACCTACGAGCAGTACTTC
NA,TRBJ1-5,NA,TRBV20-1,CSAKNSNQPQHF,TGCAGTGCTAAGAATAGCAATCAGCCCCAGCATTTT
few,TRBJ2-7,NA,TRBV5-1,CASSLPRAAGQDEQYF,TGCGCCAGCAGCTTGCCGAGGGCGGCAGGCCAAGACGAGCAGTACTTC
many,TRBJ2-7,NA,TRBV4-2,CASSHAGDDYEQYF,TGTGCCAGCAGCCACGCCGGAGATGACTACGAGCAGTACTTC
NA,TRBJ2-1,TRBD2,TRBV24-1,CATSDLPTSGRAGEQFF,TGTGCCACCAGTGATTTGCCGACTAGCGGGAGGGCCGGTGAGCAGTTCTTC
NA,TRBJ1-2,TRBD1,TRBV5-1,CASSDPGQGVLAGYTF,TGCGCCAGCAGTGATCCGGGACAGGGGGTTTTGGCTGGCTACACCTTC
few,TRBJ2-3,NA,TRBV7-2,CASSLALTLSGDTQYF,TGTGCCAGCAGCTTGGCCTTAACGCTTTCTGGGGATACGCAGTATTTT
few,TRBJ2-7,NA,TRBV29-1,CSVGSQQASGYEQYF,TGCAGCGTTGGGTCGCAGCAGGCATCCGGTTACGAGCAGTACTTC
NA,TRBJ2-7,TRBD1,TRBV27,CASSFFDRGSYEQYF,TGTGCCAGCAGTTTTTTCGACAGGGGGTCCTACGAGCAGTACTTC
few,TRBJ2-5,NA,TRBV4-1,CASSQDIGPTRVQTQYF,TGCGCCAGCAGCCAAGATATCGGACCTACTAGAGTGCAGACCCAGTACTTC
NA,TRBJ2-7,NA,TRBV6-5,CASSYSTLFVGREQYF,TGTGCCAGCAGTTACTCGACACTCTTTGTGGGACGCGAGCAGTACTTC
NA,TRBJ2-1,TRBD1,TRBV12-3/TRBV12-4,CARPLRTGVNEQFF,TGTGCCAGACCCCTCCGGACAGGCGTAAATGAGCAGTTCTTC
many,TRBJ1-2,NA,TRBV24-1,CATSDAYGYTF,TGTGCCACCAGTGATGCTTATGGCTACACCTTC
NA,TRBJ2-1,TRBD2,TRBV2,CASSVELAEAPVKEQFF,TGTGCCAGCAGTGTGGAGCTAGCGGAGGCTCCCGTCAAGGAGCAGTTCTTC
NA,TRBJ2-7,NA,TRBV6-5,CASSRDWYEQYF,TGTGCCAGCAGCCGAGACTGGTACGAGCAGTACTTC
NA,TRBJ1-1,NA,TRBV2,CASSEAFGGREAFF,TGTGCCAGCAGTGAAGCTTTTGGGGGAAGGGAAGCTTTCTTT
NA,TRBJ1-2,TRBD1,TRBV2,CASIARYGQGARGYTF,TGTGCCAGCATCGCCCGGTATGGACAGGGGGCGAGAGGCTACACCTTC
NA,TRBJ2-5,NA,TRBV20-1,CSARDRGTPGETQYF,TGCAGTGCTAGAGATCGGGGTACCCCAGGAGAGACCCAGTACTTC
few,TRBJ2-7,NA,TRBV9,CASSAGSTYEQYF,TGTGCCAGCAGCGCCGGGAGCACCTACGAGCAGTACTTC
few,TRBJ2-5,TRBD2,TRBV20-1,CSAALAGGPGETQYF,TGCAGTGCCGCCTTAGCGGGGGGGCCTGGGGAGACCCAGTACTTC
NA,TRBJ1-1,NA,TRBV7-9,CASSLEPGAGTEAFF,TGTGCCAGCAGCTTAGAACCGGGGGCGGGAACTGAAGCTTTCTTT
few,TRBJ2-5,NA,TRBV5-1,CASSHRMQETQYF,TGCGCCAGCAGCCACCGGATGCAAGAGACCCAGTACTTC
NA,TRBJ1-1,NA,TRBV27,CASSLFWATEAFF,TGTGCCAGCAGTTTATTTTGGGCTACTGAAGCTTTCTTT
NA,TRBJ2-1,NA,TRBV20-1,CSATGTDEQFF,TGCAGTGCTACAGGGACCGATGAGCAGTTCTTC
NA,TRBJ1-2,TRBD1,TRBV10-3,CAISELGQGGYGYTF,TGTGCCATCAGTGAGTTAGGACAGGGAGGTTATGGCTACACCTTC
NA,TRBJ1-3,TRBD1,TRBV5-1,CASSLTGQGTGNTIYF,TGCGCCAGCAGCCTAACGGGACAGGGAACTGGAAACACCATATATTTT
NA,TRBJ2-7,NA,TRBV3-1,CSSSPDAFYEQYF,TGTTCCAGCAGCCCGGACGCCTTCTACGAGCAGTACTTC
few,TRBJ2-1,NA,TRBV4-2,CASSQESGPTRYNEQFF,TGTGCCAGCAGCCAAGAGTCAGGGCCCACCCGATACAATGAGCAGTTCTTC
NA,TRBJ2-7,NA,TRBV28,CASSRQAPTYEQYF,TGTGCCAGCAGTCGACAGGCCCCAACCTACGAGCAGTACTTC
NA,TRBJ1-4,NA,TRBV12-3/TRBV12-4,CASSGGGTREKLFF,TGTGCCAGCAGTGGGGGGGGTACGCGGGAAAAACTGTTTTTC
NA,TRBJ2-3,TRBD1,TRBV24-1,CATSDPTGANTDTQYF,TGTGCCACCAGTGACCCGACAGGGGCGAACACAGATACGCAGTATTTT
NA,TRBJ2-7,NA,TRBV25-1,CASSEGGGGYNEQYF,TGTGCCAGCAGTGAAGGAGGGGGAGGATACAATGAGCAGTACTTC
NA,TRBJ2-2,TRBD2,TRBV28,CASSSIAGFGAFTGELFF,TGTGCCAGCAGTTCCATAGCGGGATTCGGTGCTTTCACCGGGGAGCTGTTTTTT
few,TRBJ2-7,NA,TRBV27,CASSLRGPSPYEQYF,TGTGCCAGCAGTTTACGGGGGCCATCGCCTTACGAGCAGTACTTC
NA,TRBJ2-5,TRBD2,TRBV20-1,CSARLAGGPGNEQYF,TGCAGTGCTAGGCTAGCGGGAGGGCCAGGCAATGAGCAGTACTTC
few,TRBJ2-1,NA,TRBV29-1,CSVGRNEQFF,TGCAGCGTTGGACGCAATGAGCAGTTCTTC
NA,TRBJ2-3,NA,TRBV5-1,CASSVYGTDTQYF,TGCGCCAGCAGCGTGTACGGCACAGATACGCAGTATTTT
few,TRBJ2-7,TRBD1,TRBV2,CASSGPGQGNYEQYF,TGTGCCAGCAGTGGACCCGGACAGGGTAACTACGAGCAGTACTTC
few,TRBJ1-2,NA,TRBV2,CASSVGSGYTF,TGTGCCAGCAGTGTAGGGAGCGGCTACACCTTC
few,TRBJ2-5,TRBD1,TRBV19,CASSNRGRRETQYF,TGTGCCAGTAGCAACAGGGGGCGTCGAGAGACCCAGTACTTC
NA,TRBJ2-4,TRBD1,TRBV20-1,CSARTARQGLAKNIQYF,TGCAGTGCTAGAACCGCCAGACAGGGGCTAGCCAAAAACATTCAGTACTTC
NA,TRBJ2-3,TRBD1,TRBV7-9,CASRPNRGQRTDTQYF,TGTGCCAGCAGACCTAACAGGGGTCAGCGCACAGATACGCAGTATTTT
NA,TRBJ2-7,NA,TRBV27,CASSKTGTHPYEQYF,TGTGCCAGCAGCAAGACCGGGACACATCCCTACGAGCAGTACTTC
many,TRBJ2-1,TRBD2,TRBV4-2,CASSQETSGSYNEQFF,TGTGCCAGCAGCCAAGAGACTAGCGGTTCCTACAATGAGCAGTTCTTC